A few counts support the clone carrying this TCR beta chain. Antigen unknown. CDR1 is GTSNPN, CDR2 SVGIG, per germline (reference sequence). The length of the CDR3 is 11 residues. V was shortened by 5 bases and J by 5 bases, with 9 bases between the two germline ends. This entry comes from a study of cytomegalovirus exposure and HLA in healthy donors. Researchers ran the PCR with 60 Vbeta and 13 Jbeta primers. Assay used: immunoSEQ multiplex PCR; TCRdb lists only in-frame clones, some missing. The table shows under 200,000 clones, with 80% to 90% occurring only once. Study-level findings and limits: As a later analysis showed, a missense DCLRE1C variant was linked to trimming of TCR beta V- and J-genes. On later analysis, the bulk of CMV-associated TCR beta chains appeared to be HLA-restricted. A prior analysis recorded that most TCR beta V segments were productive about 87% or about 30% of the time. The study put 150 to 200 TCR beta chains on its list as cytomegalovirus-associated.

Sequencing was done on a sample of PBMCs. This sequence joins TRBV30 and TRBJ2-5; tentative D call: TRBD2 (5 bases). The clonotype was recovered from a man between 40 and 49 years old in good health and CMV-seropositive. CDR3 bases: TGTGCCTGGTCCCCGGGGGAGACCCAGTACTTC. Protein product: CAWSPGETQYF. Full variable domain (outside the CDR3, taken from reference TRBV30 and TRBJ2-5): SQTIHQWPATLVQPVGSPLSLECTVEGTSNPNLYWYRQAAGRGLQLLFYSVGIGQISSEVPQNLSASRPQDRQFILSSKKLLLSDSGFYLCAWSPGETQYFGPGTRLLVL.